This entry lists 31 T cell receptor beta chains sequenced from one sample in a study of blood T cell repertoires in COVID-19. Sequencing used immunoSEQ multiplex PCR; TCRdb keeps in-frame clones, though not all of them. Of approximately 310,000 clones listed, around 86% were seen once; the top ten hold 1%. Sequencing was performed on peripheral blood. The origin of the receptors is a man aged 45-60 years with active or convalescent COVID-19.

This chain connects TRBV5-1 to TRBJ2-1; 14 bases match TRBD2. The CDR3 sequence is 21 residues long. Germline values: CDR1 SGHRS, CDR2 YFSETQ. V gave up 0 bases and J gave up 6 bases; unmatched junction bases: 17. The CDR3 here is CASSLAGTSGSIIGTTNEQFF. The CDR3, as DNA: TGCGCCAGCAGCTTGGCCGGGACTAGCGGGAGCATTATCGGGACGACCAATGAGCAGTTCTTC.

This chain uses TRBV19 with TRBJ1-3; TRBD1 might be the D (5 bases). Germline assignment: CDR1 LNHDA and CDR2 SQIVND (reference sequence). The CDR3 contains 14 residues. Between the trimmed V and J ends, which lost 7 bases and 0 bases, there was a span of 10 bases. CDR3 nucleotides: TGTGCCAGTATGGGGAGGGGCTCTGGAAACACCATATATTTT. Amino acids: CASMGRGSGNTIYF.

As to this clone: Distinct nucleotide sequences in the sample also encode this CDR3. This chain uses TRBV18 with TRBJ1-3; D is ambiguous. CDR1 is KGHSH and CDR2 is LQKENI in the germline V gene. CDR3 length equals 14 residues. V was trimmed by 0 bases and J by 4 bases, leaving 7 bases between them. The CDR3 here is CASSPPSVGNTIYF. The CDR3 bases are TGTGCCAGCTCACCACCATCGGTCGGAAACACCATATATTTT. Together with reference TRBV18 and TRBJ1-3, the CDR3 gives the full variable domain: NAGVMQNPRHLVRRRGQEARLRCSPMKGHSHVYWYRQLPEEGLKFMVYLQKENIIDESGMPKERFSAEFPKEGPSILRIQQVVRGDSAAYFCASSPPSVGNTIYFGEGSWLTVV.

A note on this clone: Its ends do not fully match the called genes, so a read error is possible. The chain recombines TRBV27 with TRBJ1-4; D not certain. Germline lookup yields CDR1 MNHEY and CDR2 SMNVEV (reference sequence). The CDR3 extends over 15 amino acids. DNA for the CDR3: TGTGCCAGCAGCTTATCCGGGTTTGCTAATGAAAAACTGTTTTTT. It codes for CASSLSGFANEKLFF.

The chain combines TRBV3-1 (or the pseudogene TRBV3-2) with TRBJ2-1; D is unclear. This CDR3 is 14 amino acids long. CDR1 and CDR2 (germline): LGHDT, YNNKEL (reference sequence). V gave up 1 base and J gave up 5 bases, with 9 bases separating them. The CDR3 bases are TGTGCCAGCAGCCAAGCAGGTTCGGACAATGAGCAGTTCTTC. Translating gives CASSQAGSDNEQFF.

The chain has TRBV6-5 and TRBJ1-2, with a tentative D call TRBD1 (6 bases). The CDR3 length is 15 residues. Germline V gives CDR1 MNHEY, CDR2 SVGAGI. V was clipped by 11 bases and J by 1 base, with 20 bases between them. As DNA, the CDR3 is TGTGCCGGGGGCATGGGATCTCTGCTTAACTATGGCTACACCTTC. Translated, it gives CAGGMGSLLNYGYTF.

The V and J genes are TRBV27 and TRBJ1-6, with TRBD1 identical over 9 bases. CDR3 length: 13 residues. Germline V CDR1 and CDR2: MNHEY, SMNVEV (reference sequence). V lost 7 bases, J lost 14 bases, and 9 bases stayed unmatched. This chain's CDR3 is CASKSEDRGSLHF. CDR3 sequence (DNA): TGTGCCAGCAAAAGTGAGGACAGGGGATCCCTCCACTTT.

This clone was recorded once. The J gene is TRBJ1-4, the V gene TRBV7-9; no clear D. Germline V gene lookup returns CDR1 SEHNR and CDR2 FQNEAQ (reference sequence). Trimming took 3 bases from V and 8 from J, leaving 13 bases between them. This CDR3 has 14 residues. This chain's CDR3 is CASSFGYQREKLFF. The CDR3 region has the DNA TGTGCCAGCAGCTTCGGTTATCAGAGGGAAAAACTGTTTTTT.

This chain joins TRBV4-3 and TRBJ2-5; D call uncertain. Trimming took 8 bases from V and 9 from J, leaving 16 bases between them. The CDR3 extends over 12 amino acids. CDR1 LGHNA and CDR2 YSLEER come from the germline V gene. CDR3 in amino acids: CASSDRGSAQYF. The CDR3 nucleotides read TGCGCCAGCTCTGATCGCGGATCGGCCCAGTACTTC.

In DNA, the CDR3 is TGTGCCAGCAGCAGGACAGGAGATTCTTATGGCTACACCTTC. It specifies CASSRTGDSYGYTF. The V gene is TRBV6-5, the J gene TRBJ1-2; 7 bases align to TRBD1. CDR1 MNHEY and CDR2 SVGAGI come from the germline V gene. CDR3 size: 14 residues. V lost 6 bases and J lost 5; bases outside the gene matches: 9.

The chain employs TRBV7-2 and TRBJ2-5; 8 positions match TRBD2. The CDR3 is 15 amino acids. In germline, CDR1 is SGHTA, CDR2 FQGNSA. V trimming: 6 bases; J trimming: 2 bases; junction bases outside the gene matches: 8. The CDR3 sequence: CASSRGGLGQETQYF. The CDR3 region has the DNA TGTGCCAGCAGTCGGGGGGGCCTAGGACAAGAGACCCAGTACTTC.

V is TRBV30 and J is TRBJ1-5; D gene unclear. Trimming stripped 4 bases from V and 5 bases from J, with 12 bases between. CDR1 GTSNPN and CDR2 SVGIG come from the germline V gene (reference sequence). CDR3 size: 13 residues. The CDR3 here is CAWTHDWDQPQHF. The CDR3 nucleotides read TGTGCCTGGACCCATGACTGGGATCAGCCCCAGCATTTT.

This rearrangement joins TRBV7-2 to TRBJ1-1; the D is unclear. The germline gives CDR1 SGHTA, CDR2 FQGNSA. V gave up 1 base and J gave up 6 bases, with 12 bases separating them. The CDR3 has 14 amino acids. The CDR3 reads CASSLGTGSPEAFF. CDR3 sequence (DNA): TGTGCCAGCAGCTTAGGAACCGGGAGCCCTGAAGCTTTCTTT.

The V and J genes are TRBV7-2 and TRBJ1-4, with 7 nucleotides matching TRBD1. This CDR3 is 15 amino acids long. V lost 2 bases to trimming and J lost 5 bases; unmatched junction nucleotides: 5. Per germline, CDR1 SGHTA and CDR2 FQGNSA. The DNA for the CDR3 is TGTGCCAGCAGCTTAAGGGGGCAGACAAATGAAAAACTGTTTTTT. Translating it yields CASSLRGQTNEKLFF.

The chain employs TRBV28 and TRBJ2-3; D gene unclear. This CDR3 region has 12 residues. Germline assignment: CDR1 MDHEN and CDR2 SYDVKM. V lost 4 bases to trimming and J lost 2 bases, with 4 bases between them. The CDR3 DNA sequence: TGTGCCAGCAGTTCCTACACAGATACGCAGTATTTT. Translating it yields CASSSYTDTQYF. The variable domain in full, with the rest retrieved from reference TRBV28 and TRBJ2-3, is DVKVTQSSRYLVKRTGEKVFLECVQDMDHENMFWYRQDPGLGLRLIYFSYDVKMKEKGDIPEGYSVSREKKERFSLILESASTNQTSMYLCASSSYTDTQYFGPGTRLTVL.

V and J are TRBV7-2 and TRBJ1-2, with 9 bases that match TRBD1. The CDR3 spans 15 residues. Germline V lookup: CDR1 SGHTA, CDR2 FQGNSA. J lost 5 bases, V lost 5 bases, and 9 bases had no gene match. CDR3 bases: TGTGCCAGCAGCAAAACGGCGGGACAGGGTTATGGCTACACCTTC. Residues: CASSKTAGQGYGYTF. The full variable domain, its missing parts supplied by reference TRBV7-2 and TRBJ1-2, is GAGVSQSPSNKVTEKGKDVELRCDPISGHTALYWYRQSLGQGLEFLIYFQGNSAPDKSGLPSDRFSAERTGGSVSTLTIQRTQQEDSAVYLCASSKTAGQGYGYTFGSGTRLTVV.

This chain uses TRBV24-1 with TRBJ2-7; tentative D call: TRBD1 (6 bases). V dropped 7 bases and J dropped 0 bases, with 6 bases sitting between them. The CDR3 is made up of 12 amino acids. CDR1 and CDR2 (germline): KGHDR, SFDVKD. CDR3 region: CATRDSSYEQYF. The CDR3 DNA sequence: TGTGCCACCAGGGACAGCTCCTACGAGCAGTACTTC.

The rearrangement joins TRBV6-5 to TRBJ1-6, with D possibly being TRBD1 (5 bases). Trimming removed 10 bases from V and 9 bases from J, with 19 bases in between. The V gene's germline CDR1 is MNHEY and CDR2 SVGAGI. The CDR3 extends over 14 amino acids. CDR3 bases: TGTGCCACACACCGGGGGGGGGATAGTTCACCCCTCCACTTT. It specifies CATHRGGDSSPLHF.

This chain connects TRBV5-1 to TRBJ1-1, with unresolved D. The germline V gene encodes CDR1 SGHRS and CDR2 YFSETQ. Trimming cost V 0 bases and J 11 bases, with 11 bases left between them. CDR3 size: 12 residues. CDR3 amino acids: CASSLGISGAFF. The CDR3 DNA reads TGCGCCAGCAGCTTGGGTATCTCGGGGGCTTTCTTT.

V usage is TRBV7-6 and J usage is TRBJ2-7; possibly TRBD1 for D (6 bases). The V and J ends lost 2 bases and 5 bases respectively, with 10 bases between them. Looked up from germline, CDR1 is SGHVS and CDR2 is FNYEAQ. This CDR3 has 13 residues. This CDR3 is CASSLRAGDEQYF. The CDR3 nucleotides read TGTGCCAGCAGCTTACGGGCAGGGGACGAGCAGTACTTC.

V usage is TRBV12-3 or TRBV12-4 and J usage is TRBJ1-1, with a possible D match to TRBD1 (5 bases). CDR3 length: 13 amino acids. Trimming took 5 bases from V and 4 from J, leaving 11 bases between them. The CDR3 DNA is TGTGCCAGCAGTAGAAGTAGGGGCACTGAAGCTTTCTTT. This encodes CASSRSRGTEAFF.

The V call is TRBV6-5, the J call TRBJ1-1; no clear D. V shed 5 bases and J shed 5 bases, with 9 bases lying between them. The CDR3 has 12 amino acids. Germline CDR1 reads MNHEY; CDR2 reads SVGAGI. The CDR3 region is CASSRGDTEAFF. CDR3 sequence (DNA): TGTGCCAGCAGTAGAGGTGATACTGAAGCTTTCTTT.

The chain recombines TRBV2 with TRBJ1-1; 7 nucleotides align to TRBD1. CDR3 size: 13 residues. V trimming: 7 bases; J trimming: 1 base; junction bases outside the gene matches: 3. Germline V gene data show CDR1 as SNHLY and CDR2 as FYNNEI. The CDR3 protein is CASIRDRNTEAFF. CDR3 nucleotides: TGTGCCAGCATAAGGGACAGGAACACTGAAGCTTTCTTT. Combining the CDR3 with reference TRBV2 and TRBJ1-1 gives the whole variable domain EPEVTQTPSHQVTQMGQEVILRCVPISNHLYFYWYRQILGQKVEFLVSFYNNEISEKSEIFDDQFSVERPDGSNFTLKIRSTKLEDSAMYFCASIRDRNTEAFFGQGTRLTVV.

The chain recombines TRBV5-1 with TRBJ2-2; 9 bases align to TRBD1. The CDR3 is 17 amino acids. Germline V CDR1 and CDR2: SGHRS, YFSETQ. V gave up 4 bases and J gave up 6 bases; unmatched junction bases: 13. The CDR3 DNA reads as TGCGCCAGCAGCAGCGGACAGGGGCTTGTATTAGCCGGGGAGCTGTTTTTT. This translates into CASSSGQGLVLAGELFF.

This chain connects TRBV28 to TRBJ1-4, with 8 bases that match TRBD1. Germline CDR1 reads MDHEN; CDR2 reads SYDVKM. Trimming at V came to 5 bases and at J to 3 bases, leaving 5 bases not matched to a gene. The CDR3 sequence is 15 residues long. Here the CDR3 reads CASSTNRGANEKLFF. CDR3 sequence (DNA): TGTGCCAGCAGTACCAACAGGGGGGCTAATGAAAAACTGTTTTTT.

The genes are TRBV6-6 and TRBJ1-5; D is ambiguous. The CDR3 has 18 amino acids. V gave up 5 bases and J gave up 1 base, with 21 bases separating them. The germline CDR1 and CDR2 sequences are MNHNY and SVGAGI (reference sequence). CDR3 in DNA: TGTGCCAGCAGTCTCTTCACTGGTCGGTTCGTGAGCAATCAGCCCCAGCATTTT. It codes for CASSLFTGRFVSNQPQHF.

V and J are TRBV11-2 and TRBJ2-7; D may be TRBD2 (6 bases). Germline CDR1 is SGHAT and CDR2 is FQNNGV. V lost 0 bases and J 6 bases, leaving 6 bases between the germline ends. This CDR3 is 12 amino acids long. The CDR3 sequence: CASSLEGGEQYF. In nucleotides, the CDR3 is TGTGCCAGCAGCTTAGAGGGGGGCGAGCAGTACTTC.

CDR3 nucleotide sequence: TGTGCCTGGAGTGAAGGGCAGGGGGCTCAGCCCCAGCATTTT. It encodes CAWSEGQGAQPQHF. This sequence joins TRBV30 and TRBJ1-5, with 8 bases lining up with TRBD1. Germline lookup yields CDR1 GTSNPN and CDR2 SVGIG (reference sequence). The CDR3 extends over 14 amino acids. The trim removed 1 base at V and 6 bases at J, leaving 5 bases unmatched.

This chain uses TRBV4-1 with TRBJ2-7; D may be TRBD2 (6 bases). Germline-derived CDR1 and CDR2 are MGHRA and YSYEKL. The CDR3 is made up of 15 amino acids. V lost 4 bases and J lost 3, with 16 bases in between. CDR3 DNA: TGCGCCAGCAGCCCAGCGGGCTCAAACGTCTACGAGCAGTACTTC. It is translated as CASSPAGSNVYEQYF.

V is TRBV7-8 and J is TRBJ2-1; 12 positions agree with TRBD2. This CDR3 is 22 amino acids long. CDR1 SGHVS and CDR2 FQNEAQ come from the germline V gene. The V gene end was trimmed by 0 bases and the J gene end by 5 bases; junction bases not matched to a gene: 20. In DNA form, the CDR3 reads TGTGCCAGCAGCTTAGCCTACTATCCTCTAGCGGGGGGGCCCCAAAATCACAATGAGCAGTTCTTC. It specifies CASSLAYYPLAGGPQNHNEQFF.

The chain recombines TRBV11-3 with TRBJ2-1; D is unclear. The CDR3 spans 13 residues. V was shortened by 2 bases and J by 5 bases, with 7 bases between the two germline ends. CDR1 and CDR2 (germline): SGHNT, YENEEA. CDR3 region: CASSLQQHNEQFF. The CDR3 region has the DNA TGTGCCAGCAGCTTACAACAGCACAATGAGCAGTTCTTC.